What follows are 13 T cell receptor beta chains derived from one specimen sequenced in a study of T cells after yellow fever vaccination (dated by TCRdb to between 2018 and 2021). In the paper's terms, the treatment or condition label means: live attenuated yellow fever vaccine strain. Library preparation used 5' RACE. The instrument was an Illumina HiSeq 2500. TCRdb reanalyzed the raw reads on its own, using fastp at Q25 for trimming and MiXCR for clone calling, and kept in-frame beta chains. Every CDR3 protein is listed once, alongside the most common genes and DNA of its rows. The sample table holds just under 85,000 distinct CDR3 sequences, of which about an eighth were seen once. Clones ranked in the top ten supply around 24% of the sample. This material consisted of CD8+ T cells not binding an NS4B(214-222) dextramer, sorted from PBMCs, taken approximately 22 days after the first yellow fever vaccination. Reading the label with the study, this specimen's cell subset or site is: NS4B epitope dextramer-negative CD8 T cells. Receptors were obtained from a man aged 18-30 years who received the YFV17D yellow fever vaccine.

There are a few counts of this clonotype. The chain employs TRBV4-2 and TRBJ1-6; D gene unclear. V shed 1 base and J shed 11 bases, with 15 bases lying between them. Germline V CDR1 and CDR2: LGHNA, YNFKEQ. The CDR3 is 15 amino acids. The DNA for the CDR3 is TGTGCCAGCAGCCAAGGGAGGGCCCCCCTAGCACCCCTCCACTTT. Translating gives CASSQGRAPLAPLHF.

There are a few counts of this clonotype. V is TRBV14 and J is TRBJ2-7, with D unclear. Germline V gene data show CDR1 as SGHDN and CDR2 as FVKESK. V was shortened by 4 bases and J by 5 bases, with 15 bases between the two germline ends. CDR3 size: 14 residues. The chain's CDR3 is CASSPYSEWNEQYF. The DNA for the CDR3 is TGTGCCAGCAGCCCATATTCGGAGTGGAACGAGCAGTACTTC.

The chain is built from TRBV5-5 and TRBJ1-1; the match to TRBD1 covers 8 bases. CDR1 is SGHKS and CDR2 is YYEKEE in the germline V gene (reference sequence). The junction had 1 base not matched to a gene; V was cut back by 2 bases and J by 4 bases. CDR3 length: 13 residues. For the CDR3, the DNA is TGTGCCAGCAGCTTTACAGGGGGCACTGAAGCTTTCTTT. The encoded protein is CASSFTGGTEAFF.

Only a few counts were recorded for this clonotype. V gene TRBV6-5 combines with J gene TRBJ1-1, with D hard to call. Germline V CDR1 and CDR2: MNHEY, SVGAGI. This CDR3 has 13 residues. Trimming shortened V by 0 bases and J by 1 base, and 3 bases separated the two germline ends. CDR3 sequence (DNA): TGTGCCAGCAGTTACTCAGAGAACACTGAAGCTTTCTTT. It yields the protein CASSYSENTEAFF.

This clonotype was observed a handful of times. J is TRBJ1-2 and V is TRBV12-3 or TRBV12-4; D is unresolved. This CDR3 is built from 13 residues. With 1 base removed from V and 7 bases from J, the gap between germline ends came to 10 bases. The DNA of the CDR3 is TGTGCCAGCAGTTTAGAGGTTGAGGCTGGCTACACCTTC. Its translation: CASSLEVEAGYTF.

This clonotype was observed a few times. The chain carries TRBV5-4 and TRBJ2-1; 8 bases fit TRBD2. The V and J ends lost 3 bases and 5 bases, in that order; junction bases with no gene match: 4. The germline gives CDR1 SGHNT, CDR2 YYREEE (reference sequence). There are 14 residues in the CDR3. The CDR3 region has the DNA TGTGCCAGCAGCTGGGTAGCGGGGAACAATGAGCAGTTCTTC. Translation: CASSWVAGNNEQFF. Using reference TRBV5-4 and TRBJ2-1 for the parts outside the CDR3, the full variable domain is ETGVTQSPTHLIKTRGQQVTLRCSSQSGHNTVSWYQQALGQGPQFIFQYYREEENGRGNFPPRFSGLQFPNYSSELNVNALELDDSALYLCASSWVAGNNEQFFGPGTRLTVL.

The chain is built from TRBV29-1 and TRBJ1-4, with TRBD1 matching 7 bases. The CDR3 is made up of 12 amino acids. V was clipped by 7 bases and J by 7 bases; unmatched bases: 6. Germline V gene data show CDR1 as SQVTM and CDR2 as ANQGSEA. The DNA of the CDR3 is TGCAGCGCCTTAGGGGGCGGTGAAAAACTGTTTTTT. It encodes CSALGGGEKLFF.

This clonotype was detected a few times. The CDR3 loop is CASSLEGLRGGLYF. The CDR3 DNA reads as TGTGCCAGCAGTTTAGAAGGGCTCCGGGGGGGTTTGTATTTT. The rearrangement uses TRBV12-3 or TRBV12-4 and TRBJ2-3; 8 bases align to TRBD2. V lost 1 base and J lost 14; bases outside the gene matches: 11. The CDR3 sequence is 14 residues long.

This clonotype was seen only a few times. The gene calls are TRBV15 and TRBJ2-3, with a possible D match to TRBD2 (5 bases). CDR3 length: 14 amino acids. Germline V gene data show CDR1 as LNHNV and CDR2 as YYDKDF (reference sequence). Trimming took 4 bases from V and 6 from J, leaving 14 bases between them. The CDR3 spells CATSTTTQPDTQYF. CDR3 in DNA: TGTGCCACCAGCACGACTACCCAACCGGATACGCAGTATTTT.

A few counts support this clonotype. The rearrangement links TRBV6-6 to TRBJ2-7; D gene ambiguous. CDR1 MNHNY and CDR2 SVGAGI come from the germline V gene (reference sequence). The CDR3 consists of 12 residues. Trimming took 2 bases from V and 8 from J, leaving 10 bases between them. The CDR3 nucleotides read TGTGCCAGCAGTTACGAGGTGTTCAAGCAGTACTTC. This gives the protein CASSYEVFKQYF.

This clonotype was found a few times. The chain uses TRBV27 and TRBJ2-3, with TRBD2 identical over 10 bases. CDR3 length: 15 amino acids. Germline V CDR1 and CDR2: MNHEY, SMNVEV (reference sequence). With V trimmed by 4 bases and J by 6 bases, 7 bases remained unmatched. The CDR3 is CASSWKRGGLDTQYF. The CDR3, as DNA: TGTGCCAGCAGTTGGAAGCGGGGGGGCCTGGATACGCAGTATTTT.

This clonotype showed up just a few times. V is TRBV5-6 and J is TRBJ2-1; D tentatively reads TRBD1 or TRBD2 (5 bases each). CDR1 is SGHDT and CDR2 is YYEEEE in the germline V gene. Between the trimmed V and J ends, which lost 3 bases and 5 bases, there was a span of 12 bases. CDR3 length: 14 residues. This CDR3 is CASSYGAFHNEQFF. The CDR3 nucleotides read TGTGCCAGCAGCTACGGGGCTTTCCACAATGAGCAGTTCTTC.

This clonotype was counted a few times. This chain links TRBV4-1 with TRBJ2-5, with no clear D. V lost 1 base, J lost 5 bases, and 11 bases lay in between. The CDR3 sequence is 14 residues long. Germline V gives CDR1 MGHRA, CDR2 YSYEKL. CDR3 nucleotides: TGCGCCAGCAGCCAAGGGGTAACTCAGGAGACCCAGTACTTC. Translation: CASSQGVTQETQYF.